This is a list of T cell receptor beta chains from one sample in a study of metastatic and nonmetastatic thyroid tumors. TCRdb re-called the PCR reads through MiXCR. The sample records 30,000 to 45,000 clones, around 30% being singletons. The sample comprised blood. The receptors come from a male donor with papillary thyroid cancer or a benign thyroid nodule (not recorded which). Some clones in this sample may be carry-over from other donors' samples. Each CDR3 is given with its conserved first and last residue. Fields, in order: CDR3 DNA, CDR3 protein, D gene, clone size, J gene, V gene. D genes are given only for firm matches. Expanded clones are given a class, and other clones once, few, many or no size at all.

DNA: TGTGCCAGCAGTACACGCGGTGCGGGAAGATACAATGAGCAGTTCTTC
CDR3: CASSTRGAGRYNEQFF
D: .
size: few
J: TRBJ2-1
V: TRBV12-3/TRBV12-4

DNA: TGTGCCAGCAGCCGGCAGGGGAGCACAGATACGCAGTATTTT
CDR3: CASSRQGSTDTQYF
D: .
size: many
J: TRBJ2-3
V: TRBV12-3/TRBV12-4

DNA: TGTGCCAGCAGTTTCCGGGGTAACTATGGCTACACCTTC
CDR3: CASSFRGNYGYTF
D: .
size: medium-sized
J: TRBJ1-2
V: TRBV28

DNA: TGTGCCAGCAGTGAAGAAAGCGGGAGGGCCGCTGAGCAGTTCTTC
CDR3: CASSEESGRAAEQFF
D: TRBD2
size: many
J: TRBJ2-1
V: TRBV6-4

DNA: TGCAGTGCTAGAGAGGGCAGGAAAAAACTGTTTTTT
CDR3: CSAREGRKKLFF
D: .
size: many
J: TRBJ1-4
V: TRBV20-1

DNA: TGCGCCAGCAGCTTGGAGACGGCTAACTATGGCTACACCTTC
CDR3: CASSLETANYGYTF
D: .
size: .
J: TRBJ1-2
V: TRBV5-1

DNA: TGCAGTGCTAGAGTGGGTAGCGGGAGCCGGGTGGGCACAGATACGCAGTATTTT
CDR3: CSARVGSGSRVGTDTQYF
D: TRBD2
size: once
J: TRBJ2-3
V: TRBV20-1

DNA: TGCGCCAGCAGCCAGGGGGAGCAATACGAGCAGTACTTC
CDR3: CASSQGEQYEQYF
D: .
size: few
J: TRBJ2-7
V: TRBV4-1

DNA: TGTGCCAGCAGTTGGGTTAGTAGCACTGAAGCTTTCTTT
CDR3: CASSWVSSTEAFF
D: .
size: .
J: TRBJ1-1
V: TRBV6-1

DNA: TGTGCCAGCAGTGATTTCTATGAGCAGTTCTTC
CDR3: CASSDFYEQFF
D: .
size: many
J: TRBJ2-1
V: TRBV25-1

DNA: TGTGCCAGCGTCCGGGACCACGATTCACCCCTCCACTTT
CDR3: CASVRDHDSPLHF
D: .
size: .
J: TRBJ1-6
V: TRBV12-3/TRBV12-4

DNA: TGCGCCAGCAGCCAAGGGGGATCGCGCGGCGGGGGCATCACCGGGGAGCTGTTTTTT
CDR3: CASSQGGSRGGGITGELFF
D: .
size: .
J: TRBJ2-2
V: TRBV4-1

DNA: TGTGCCAGCAGTTTTACAGGGGGCAGAAACTATGGCTACACCTTC
CDR3: CASSFTGGRNYGYTF
D: TRBD1
size: .
J: TRBJ1-2
V: TRBV27

DNA: TGTGCCAGCAGTCCCCGGAATTCTGGGGCCAACGTCCTGACTTTC
CDR3: CASSPRNSGANVLTF
D: .
size: medium-sized
J: TRBJ2-6
V: TRBV6-1

DNA: TGTGCCAGTAGAAAAAGCGGGAGGCCCTACGAGCAGTACTTC
CDR3: CASRKSGRPYEQYF
D: TRBD2
size: many
J: TRBJ2-7
V: TRBV19

DNA: TGTGCCAGCAGTTTGTTTGAAGACTACGAGCAGTACTTC
CDR3: CASSLFEDYEQYF
D: .
size: .
J: TRBJ2-7
V: TRBV27

DNA: TGTGCCATCAAGGAGGGTAGCGGGGGCACAGATACGCAGTATTTT
CDR3: CAIKEGSGGTDTQYF
D: TRBD2
size: .
J: TRBJ2-3
V: TRBV10-3

DNA: TGTGCCAGCACCAACTCTCAGTCTGTGAACACTGAAGCTTTCTTT
CDR3: CASTNSQSVNTEAFF
D: .
size: few
J: TRBJ1-1
V: TRBV2

DNA: TGTGCCAGCAGTGAGGAGGGGGGGGACAATCAGCCCCAGCATTTT
CDR3: CASSEEGGDNQPQHF
D: .
size: .
J: TRBJ1-5
V: TRBV2

DNA: TGCAGTGCAACATTAGGGGGCTGGAATGAAGCTTTCTTT
CDR3: CSATLGGWNEAFF
D: TRBD1
size: few
J: TRBJ1-1
V: TRBV20-1

DNA: TGTGCCAGTAGTGGTCTAGCGGGAGCTGGTGAGCAGTTCTTC
CDR3: CASSGLAGAGEQFF
D: TRBD2
size: many
J: TRBJ2-1
V: TRBV19

DNA: TGTGCCAGCAGCCAAGATCGCGGGTACAATGAGCAGTTCTTC
CDR3: CASSQDRGYNEQFF
D: .
size: .
J: TRBJ2-1
V: TRBV3-1

DNA: TGTGCCAGCAGCCCTCGACAGGATTACAATGAGCAGTTCTTC
CDR3: CASSPRQDYNEQFF
D: .
size: .
J: TRBJ2-1
V: TRBV7-9

DNA: TGCGCCAGCAGGACGTCGACAACCTGGGGGGGCGAGCAGTACTTC
CDR3: CASRTSTTWGGEQYF
D: TRBD2
size: few
J: TRBJ2-7
V: TRBV10-2